This record concerns one T cell receptor beta chain sequence. Its antigen is undetermined. The data derive from a study of cytomegalovirus exposure and HLA in healthy donors. On the study more broadly: Approximately 80 million unique TCRs, all from HLA-typed donors, were included in an early release of the data. Whole-study results and caveats: A previous analysis found most TCR beta V segments productive roughly 87% or roughly 30% of the time.

The CDR3 covers 17 residues. V lost 1 base, J lost 4 bases, and 7 bases stayed unmatched. Per the germline V gene, CDR1 is SEHNR and CDR2 is FQNEAQ (reference sequence). The PCR used 60 Vbeta and 13 Jbeta primers. TCRdb keeps only in-frame clones here, not all; method: immunoSEQ multiplex PCR. The sample yields approximately 200,000 clones, around 85% seen once. The rearrangement uses TRBV7-9 and TRBJ2-7; 13 bases line up with TRBD2. What was sequenced was PBMCs. This receptor was identified in a woman aged 45-60 years in good health and CMV-seronegative. The CDR3 DNA reads TGTGCCAGCAGCTTAGAACTAGCGGGAGGGCCCTCATACGAGCAGTACTTC. Amino acid sequence: CASSLELAGGPSYEQYF.